This T cell receptor beta chain was profiled in a study of PD-L1 blockade in urothelial cancer (dated by TCRdb to 2016 to 2017). In terms of the full investigation: Every patient began therapy in the mid-2010s and was given atezolizumab 1,200 mg intravenously every 3 weeks. About nine tenths of the roughly 29 patients were identified as males with urothelial cancer of bladder origin, and a prior smoking history was reported by 18 of 29 patients. Ten or so patients reached durable clinical benefit, while roughly 22 patients did not. In the same patients who had TCR sequencing, pretreatment tumors also underwent whole exome sequencing and RNA sequencing. Blood samples gave median yields of around 150,000 T cells and 80,000 or so unique TCRs, along with a median clonality of approximately 0.084. Twenty-nine patients had pretreatment blood TCR-seq, about 25 had at least one posttreatment blood collection, and about 25 had tumor TCR-seq. TCR sequencing covered pretreatment tumor samples and matched, serially collected peripheral blood taken before and after atezolizumab treatment. Durable clinical benefit meant progression-free survival longer than 6 months, and TCR features were also tested against progression-free and overall survival. Blood samples were analyzed at 3 weeks after treatment start (second dose) and at 6 weeks after treatment start. The study, an exploratory multi-omic analysis, examined somatic, immune and clinical correlates of response to PD-L1 blockade with atezolizumab in urothelial cancer. An ECOG performance status of 0 or 1 was recorded for the patients, and 0 to 3 prior chemotherapy regimens had been received by the patients.

The cohort included roughly 29 patients with locally advanced or metastatic urothelial carcinoma who were treated at Memorial Sloan Kettering on a trial protocol. Peripheral blood mononuclear cells were collected from each patient pretreatment and during treatment, giving between 1 and 8 total time points per patient. The Qiagen DNeasy Blood extraction kit was used to purify genomic DNA from total PBMCs and from tumor samples. Collected pretreatment and during treatment, PBMCs were isolated and stored as previously described. Points the paper makes about the study in general: At 3 weeks after the start of treatment, tumor-associated TCR clones in peripheral blood had expanded more in patients with durable benefit (n ≈ 20, p = 0.022). Small sample size (n of about 30) and many exploratory analyses mean the results are intended to be hypothesis-generating. Improved progression-free and overall survival was found to be associated with pretreatment peripheral blood TCR clonality below the median.

Each PCR received spiked-in synthetic TCR analog templates so that absolute template abundance could be estimated from read counts. The immunoSEQ assay was used to amplify TCRbeta CDR3 regions from genomic DNA with bias-controlled V and J gene primers. Sequencing of rearranged TCRbeta segments was done at approximately 20X coverage. On the authors' methods: Sequencing errors were corrected by clustering and CDR3s were annotated against IMGT to assign V, D and J genes. Downstream analyses used only productive TCRbeta rearrangements and left out out-of-frame or stop-codon sequences. Clonality was calculated as one minus the Shannon entropy normalized by the log of the number of unique productive sequences. Clones differing between time points or between blood and tumor were identified using Fisher's exact test with Benjamini-Hochberg correction, with an adjusted p below 0.01 applied as the threshold. Imported from immuneACCESS, the table was reduced by TCRdb to in-frame sequences with V and J called. These copies leave out some clones; in studies compared against another copy, an unresolved V gene accounts for under half, and the cause of the remainder is not known. That table furnishes V, J and clone size, whereas the DNA furnished D and trimming. For this sample the table gives approximately 70,000 clones, of which roughly 91% were detected only once. The ten largest clones represent about 3.2% of the sample.

Comment on this clone: Its antigen specificity is not known. Base-call qualities are not available, and no considerably larger clone is one nucleotide away.

From a lookup of the germline V gene (reference sequence), CDR1 and CDR2 are DFQATT and SNEGSKA. V is pared back by 4 bases and J by 5 bases, with 7 bases lying between the germline termini. The CDR3, from cysteine to phenylalanine, totals 11 residues. The kept DNA is CDR3 alone, 33 bases in frame from the first base. The sequenced sample was PBMCs, obtained around atezolizumab (anti-PD-L1) treatment. This receptor was identified in a man between 60 and 75 years old with urothelial cancer. The chain is assembled from TRBV20-1 and TRBJ2-3; TRBD1 might be the D gene, on 6 matching bases. The CDR3 region reads CSATTGDTQYF. The DNA is as follows: TGCAGTGCTACGACAGGAGATACGCAGTATTTT.